This is a list of T cell receptor beta chains from one sample in a study of cytomegalovirus exposure and HLA in healthy donors. Sequencing used immunoSEQ multiplex PCR; TCRdb keeps in-frame clones, though not all of them. The repertoire includes about 140,000 clones, approximately 84% of them detected once, and more than 1.4% sits in the top ten. Material for sequencing was PBMCs. Receptor source: a woman in her thirties in good health and CMV-seronegative. CDR3s include the opening cysteine and the closing phenylalanine or tryptophan. Fields, in order: D gene, J gene, clone size, V gene, CDR3 DNA, CDR3 protein. D genes are given only for firm matches. Some rows have no size entry. The others give once, few or many, or a class for an expanded clone.

d_call: NA; j_call: TRBJ1-2; clone_size: NA; v_call: TRBV6-5; cdr3_nt: TGTGCCAGCAGTTACGGGGGGGGCGGACACTATGGCTACACCTTC; cdr3_aa: CASSYGGGGHYGYTF
d_call: TRBD2; j_call: TRBJ2-1; clone_size: NA; v_call: TRBV5-1; cdr3_nt: TGCGCCAGCAGCCTGGGTACTAGCGGGGGGTGGGATGAGCAGTTCTTC; cdr3_aa: CASSLGTSGGWDEQFF
d_call: TRBD1; j_call: TRBJ1-3; clone_size: NA; v_call: TRBV7-9; cdr3_nt: TGTGCCAGCAGCCCAATGAAGGGGGCCTCGGGCTCTGGAAACACCATATATTTT; cdr3_aa: CASSPMKGASGSGNTIYF
d_call: NA; j_call: TRBJ2-5; clone_size: NA; v_call: TRBV5-1; cdr3_nt: TGCGCCAGCAGCTTGCAAACTACGGGGAAAGAGACCCAGTACTTC; cdr3_aa: CASSLQTTGKETQYF
d_call: TRBD1; j_call: TRBJ2-1; clone_size: NA; v_call: TRBV7-8; cdr3_nt: TGTGCCAGCAGCCTTCTACGGACAGGGGTTGGGAATGAGCAGTTCTTC; cdr3_aa: CASSLLRTGVGNEQFF
d_call: NA; j_call: TRBJ2-3; clone_size: NA; v_call: TRBV6-5; cdr3_nt: TGTGCCAGCAGTTACTCATTGGGTGTCTCCCCGGGTACGCAGTATTTT; cdr3_aa: CASSYSLGVSPGTQYF
d_call: NA; j_call: TRBJ2-5; clone_size: NA; v_call: TRBV18; cdr3_nt: TGTGCCAGCTCACCCTTCCGGGGAACTCAAGAGACCCAGTACTTC; cdr3_aa: CASSPFRGTQETQYF
d_call: NA; j_call: TRBJ2-5; clone_size: NA; v_call: TRBV19; cdr3_nt: TGTGCCAGTAGTCTTCGGACTAGTTGGTGGGGGACACAAGAGACCCAGTACTTC; cdr3_aa: CASSLRTSWWGTQETQYF
d_call: TRBD2; j_call: TRBJ2-3; clone_size: once; v_call: TRBV5-6; cdr3_nt: TGTGCCAGCAGCTCGGGACTAGCGGGGCCGGGGATATCCGATACGCAGTATTTT; cdr3_aa: CASSSGLAGPGISDTQYF
d_call: TRBD2; j_call: TRBJ2-1; clone_size: once; v_call: TRBV4-2; cdr3_nt: TGTGCCAGCAGCCAAGATTACGCGGCTAGCGGGGGGGCTTCAAATGAGCAGTTCTTC; cdr3_aa: CASSQDYAASGGASNEQFF
d_call: NA; j_call: TRBJ1-2; clone_size: NA; v_call: TRBV5-5; cdr3_nt: TGTGCCAGCAGCTTATCTCATCGCGGGCTCAACTATGGCTACACCTTC; cdr3_aa: CASSLSHRGLNYGYTF
d_call: TRBD2; j_call: TRBJ2-1; clone_size: NA; v_call: TRBV4-3; cdr3_nt: TGCGCCAGCAGCCAAGATGCTAGCGGGGGGGCGGAGCAGTTCTTC; cdr3_aa: CASSQDASGGAEQFF
d_call: NA; j_call: TRBJ1-5; clone_size: NA; v_call: TRBV5-1; cdr3_nt: TGCGCCAGCAGCTTGGGCGGCCTCAATCAGCCCCAGCATTTT; cdr3_aa: CASSLGGLNQPQHF
d_call: TRBD1; j_call: TRBJ1-1; clone_size: once; v_call: TRBV6-1; cdr3_nt: TGTGCCAGCAGTGGGAGGCGGGACAGGAACCGTGGTGAAGCTTTCTTT; cdr3_aa: CASSGRRDRNRGEAFF
d_call: TRBD1; j_call: TRBJ1-2; clone_size: NA; v_call: TRBV19; cdr3_nt: TGTGCCAGACCCAGGGGGGGTAACAGGGGGTCGTCGGGCTATGGCTACACCTTC; cdr3_aa: CARPRGGNRGSSGYGYTF
d_call: NA; j_call: TRBJ1-1; clone_size: once; v_call: TRBV11-2; cdr3_nt: TGTGCCAGCAGCCCCCTGTCGGCGGAGATCGTTGAAGCTTTCTTT; cdr3_aa: CASSPLSAEIVEAFF
d_call: TRBD1; j_call: TRBJ2-3; clone_size: NA; v_call: TRBV29-1; cdr3_nt: TGCAGCGTAGCTACAGGGGGCGTCACAGATACGCAGTATTTT; cdr3_aa: CSVATGGVTDTQYF
d_call: NA; j_call: TRBJ1-1; clone_size: NA; v_call: TRBV10-3; cdr3_nt: TGTGCCACCGTACGCCCCGACCAGGGCACTGAAGCTTTCTTT; cdr3_aa: CATVRPDQGTEAFF
d_call: NA; j_call: TRBJ2-7; clone_size: NA; v_call: TRBV5-5; cdr3_nt: TGTGCCAGCAGCTTGGAAGGTATCGGGTCTACCTACGAGCAGTACTTC; cdr3_aa: CASSLEGIGSTYEQYF
d_call: NA; j_call: TRBJ2-1; clone_size: NA; v_call: TRBV4-3; cdr3_nt: TGCGCCAGCAGCCAACGGAGAGCGGAGCAGTTCTTC; cdr3_aa: CASSQRRAEQFF
d_call: TRBD1; j_call: TRBJ2-6; clone_size: NA; v_call: TRBV9; cdr3_nt: TGTGCCAGCAGTCGTAGACAGGGGACTTGGGCTGGGGCCAACGTCCTGACTTTC; cdr3_aa: CASSRRQGTWAGANVLTF
d_call: NA; j_call: TRBJ1-2; clone_size: NA; v_call: TRBV5-1; cdr3_nt: TGCGCCAGCAGCTTGGACCCCTCCGGGACACCCAACTATGGCTACACCTTC; cdr3_aa: CASSLDPSGTPNYGYTF
d_call: NA; j_call: TRBJ2-3; clone_size: once; v_call: TRBV6-1; cdr3_nt: TGTGCCAGCAGTGAAGCCAGGAGGCTCCTGAGCACAGATACGCAGTATTTT; cdr3_aa: CASSEARRLLSTDTQYF
d_call: NA; j_call: TRBJ2-5; clone_size: NA; v_call: TRBV27; cdr3_nt: TGTGCCAGCAGTTTTGGCCCGGACTTGGCCCAGTACTTC; cdr3_aa: CASSFGPDLAQYF
d_call: TRBD1; j_call: TRBJ1-5; clone_size: NA; v_call: TRBV6-5; cdr3_nt: TGTGCCAGCAGTGTGGGACAGGGGGGCAATCAGCCCCAGCATTTT; cdr3_aa: CASSVGQGGNQPQHF
d_call: TRBD2; j_call: TRBJ2-5; clone_size: NA; v_call: TRBV7-8; cdr3_nt: TGTGCCAGCAGCTTTGGGCGGGGGGACCAAGAGACCCAGTACTTC; cdr3_aa: CASSFGRGDQETQYF
d_call: NA; j_call: TRBJ2-2; clone_size: NA; v_call: TRBV7-3; cdr3_nt: TGTGCCAGCAGCGGACCGGGACACTCGAACACCGGGGAGCTGTTTTTT; cdr3_aa: CASSGPGHSNTGELFF
d_call: TRBD2; j_call: TRBJ2-1; clone_size: NA; v_call: TRBV19; cdr3_nt: TGTGCCAGTGAGTTTGGCGGGAGCTCCTACAATGAGCAGTTCTTC; cdr3_aa: CASEFGGSSYNEQFF
d_call: TRBD1; j_call: TRBJ1-2; clone_size: NA; v_call: TRBV14; cdr3_nt: TGTGCCAGCAGCCAGAACCGGGACAGGGGGCCGGGCCGGTATGGCTACACCTTC; cdr3_aa: CASSQNRDRGPGRYGYTF
d_call: NA; j_call: TRBJ1-2; clone_size: NA; v_call: TRBV18; cdr3_nt: TGTGCCAGCTCACCATTGGAGGGTCCCTATGGCTACACCTTC; cdr3_aa: CASSPLEGPYGYTF
d_call: TRBD2; j_call: TRBJ2-7; clone_size: few; v_call: TRBV5-4; cdr3_nt: TGTGCCAGCAGCCCTAGCGGGGGGCCCTACGAGCAGTACTTC; cdr3_aa: CASSPSGGPYEQYF
d_call: TRBD2; j_call: TRBJ2-5; clone_size: NA; v_call: TRBV5-1; cdr3_nt: TGCGCCAGCAGCTTTGGGACTAGTTCGTACCAAGAGACCCAGTACTTC; cdr3_aa: CASSFGTSSYQETQYF
d_call: NA; j_call: TRBJ1-4; clone_size: NA; v_call: TRBV15; cdr3_nt: TGTGCCACCAGCAGAGTGGCAGGACTAAGGGAAAAACTGTTTTTT; cdr3_aa: CATSRVAGLREKLFF
d_call: NA; j_call: TRBJ1-1; clone_size: NA; v_call: TRBV6-1; cdr3_nt: TGTGCCAGCAGTGGAGAACTCTGGGGACTGGGGAACACTGAAGCTTTCTTT; cdr3_aa: CASSGELWGLGNTEAFF
d_call: NA; j_call: TRBJ1-6; clone_size: NA; v_call: TRBV4-3; cdr3_nt: TGCGCCAGCAGCCAAGTTTCTGATTCACCCCTCCACTTT; cdr3_aa: CASSQVSDSPLHF